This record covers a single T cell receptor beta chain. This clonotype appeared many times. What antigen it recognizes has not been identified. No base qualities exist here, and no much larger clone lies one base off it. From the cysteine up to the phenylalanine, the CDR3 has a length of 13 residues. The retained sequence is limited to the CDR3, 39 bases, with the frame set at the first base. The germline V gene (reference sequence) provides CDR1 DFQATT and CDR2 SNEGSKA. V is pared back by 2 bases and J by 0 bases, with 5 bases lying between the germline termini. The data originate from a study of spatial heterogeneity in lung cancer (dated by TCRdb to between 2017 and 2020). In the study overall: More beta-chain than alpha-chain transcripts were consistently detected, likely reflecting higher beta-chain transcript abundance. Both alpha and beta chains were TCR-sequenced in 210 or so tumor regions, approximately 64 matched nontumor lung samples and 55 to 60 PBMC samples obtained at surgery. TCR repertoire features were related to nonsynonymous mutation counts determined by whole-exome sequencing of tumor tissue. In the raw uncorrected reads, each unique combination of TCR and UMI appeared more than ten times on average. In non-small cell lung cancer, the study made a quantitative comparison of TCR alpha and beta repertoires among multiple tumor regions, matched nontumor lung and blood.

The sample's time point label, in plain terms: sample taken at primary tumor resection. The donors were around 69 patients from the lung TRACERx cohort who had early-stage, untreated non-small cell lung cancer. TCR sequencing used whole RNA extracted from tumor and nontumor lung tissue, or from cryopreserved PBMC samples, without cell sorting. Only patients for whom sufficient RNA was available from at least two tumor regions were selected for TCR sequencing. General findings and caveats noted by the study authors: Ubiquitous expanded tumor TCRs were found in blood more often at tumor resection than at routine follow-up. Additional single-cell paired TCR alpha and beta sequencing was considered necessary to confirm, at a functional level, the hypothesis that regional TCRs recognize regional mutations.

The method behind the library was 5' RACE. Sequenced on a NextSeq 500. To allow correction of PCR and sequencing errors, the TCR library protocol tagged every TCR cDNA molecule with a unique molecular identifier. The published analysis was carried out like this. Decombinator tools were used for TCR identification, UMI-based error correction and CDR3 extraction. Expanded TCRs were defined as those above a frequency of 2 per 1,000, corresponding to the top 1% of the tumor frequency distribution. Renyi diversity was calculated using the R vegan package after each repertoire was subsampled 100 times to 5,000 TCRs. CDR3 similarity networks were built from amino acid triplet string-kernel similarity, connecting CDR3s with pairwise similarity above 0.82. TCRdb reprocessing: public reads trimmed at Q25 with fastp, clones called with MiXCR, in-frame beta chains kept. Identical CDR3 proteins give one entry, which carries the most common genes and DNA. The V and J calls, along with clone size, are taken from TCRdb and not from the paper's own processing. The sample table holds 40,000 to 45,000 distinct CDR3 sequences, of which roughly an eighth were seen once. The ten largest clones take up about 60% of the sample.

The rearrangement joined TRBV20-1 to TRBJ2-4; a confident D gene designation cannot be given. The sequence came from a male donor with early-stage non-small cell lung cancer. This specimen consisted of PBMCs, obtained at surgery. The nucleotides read TGCAGTGCTAGACTCCTAGCCAAAAACATTCAGTACTTC. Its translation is CSARLLAKNIQYF.